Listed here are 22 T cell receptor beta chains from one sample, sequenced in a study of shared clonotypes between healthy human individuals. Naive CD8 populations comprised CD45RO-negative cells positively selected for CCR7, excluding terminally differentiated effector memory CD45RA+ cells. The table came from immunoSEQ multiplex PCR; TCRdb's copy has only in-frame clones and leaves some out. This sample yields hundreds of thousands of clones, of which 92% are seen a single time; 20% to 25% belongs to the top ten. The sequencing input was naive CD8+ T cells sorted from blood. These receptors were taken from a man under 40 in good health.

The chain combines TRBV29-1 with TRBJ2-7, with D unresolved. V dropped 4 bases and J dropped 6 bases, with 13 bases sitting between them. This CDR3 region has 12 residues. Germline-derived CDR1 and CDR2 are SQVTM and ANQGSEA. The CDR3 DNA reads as TGCAGCGTTGTCCAGAACGAGGCCGAGCAGTACTTC. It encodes CSVVQNEAEQYF.

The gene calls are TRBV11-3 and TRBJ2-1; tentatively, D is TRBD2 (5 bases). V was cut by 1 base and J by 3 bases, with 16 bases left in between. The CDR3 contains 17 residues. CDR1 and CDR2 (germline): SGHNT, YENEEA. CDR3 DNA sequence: TGTGCCAGCAGCTTAGCGCCGCGGACTTCACTCTACAATGAGCAGTTCTTC. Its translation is CASSLAPRTSLYNEQFF.

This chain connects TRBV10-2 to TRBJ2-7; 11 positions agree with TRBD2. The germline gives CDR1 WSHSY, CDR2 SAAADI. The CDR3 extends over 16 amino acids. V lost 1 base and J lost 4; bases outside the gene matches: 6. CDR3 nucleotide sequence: TGCGCCAGCAGTGAGTATGGGGCTAGCGGGAGGTACGAGCAGTACTTC. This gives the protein CASSEYGASGRYEQYF.

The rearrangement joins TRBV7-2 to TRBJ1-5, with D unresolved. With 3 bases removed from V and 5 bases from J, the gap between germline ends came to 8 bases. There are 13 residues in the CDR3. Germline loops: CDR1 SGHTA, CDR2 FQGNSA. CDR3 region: CASSLEGDQPQHF. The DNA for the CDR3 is TGTGCCAGCAGCTTGGAGGGAGATCAGCCCCAGCATTTT.

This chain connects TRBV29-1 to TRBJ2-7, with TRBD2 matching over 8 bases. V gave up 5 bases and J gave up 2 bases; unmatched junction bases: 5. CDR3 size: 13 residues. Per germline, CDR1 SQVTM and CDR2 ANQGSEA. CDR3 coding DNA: TGCAGCGTTAAGACTAGCGAAACCTACGAGCAGTACTTC. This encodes CSVKTSETYEQYF.

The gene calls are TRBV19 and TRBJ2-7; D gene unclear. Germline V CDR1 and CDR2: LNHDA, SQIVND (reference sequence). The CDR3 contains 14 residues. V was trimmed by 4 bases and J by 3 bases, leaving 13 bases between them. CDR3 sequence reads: CASSNAVGIYEQYF. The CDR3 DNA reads TGTGCCAGTAGTAACGCGGTGGGAATCTACGAGCAGTACTTC.

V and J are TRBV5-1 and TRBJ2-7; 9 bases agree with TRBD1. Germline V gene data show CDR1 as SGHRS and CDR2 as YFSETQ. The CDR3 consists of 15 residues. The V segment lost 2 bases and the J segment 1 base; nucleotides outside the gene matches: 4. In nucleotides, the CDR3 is TGCGCCAGCAGCTTTATCGACAGGGGGTCCTACGAGCAGTACTTC. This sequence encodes CASSFIDRGSYEQYF.

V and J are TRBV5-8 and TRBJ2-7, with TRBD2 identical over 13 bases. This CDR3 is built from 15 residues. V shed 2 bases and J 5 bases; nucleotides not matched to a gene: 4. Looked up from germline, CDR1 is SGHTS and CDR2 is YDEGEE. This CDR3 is CASSFGLAGADEQYF. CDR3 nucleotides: TGTGCCAGCAGCTTCGGACTAGCGGGAGCGGACGAGCAGTACTTC.

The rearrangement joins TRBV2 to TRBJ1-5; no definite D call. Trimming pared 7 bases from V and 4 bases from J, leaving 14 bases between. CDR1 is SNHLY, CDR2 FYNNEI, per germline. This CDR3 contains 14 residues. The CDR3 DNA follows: TGTGCCAGCACCAGGACCCTGTCGAATCAGCCCCAGCATTTT. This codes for CASTRTLSNQPQHF. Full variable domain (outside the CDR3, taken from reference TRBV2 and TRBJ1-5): EPEVTQTPSHQVTQMGQEVILRCVPISNHLYFYWYRQILGQKVEFLVSFYNNEISEKSEIFDDQFSVERPDGSNFTLKIRSTKLEDSAMYFCASTRTLSNQPQHFGDGTRLSIL.

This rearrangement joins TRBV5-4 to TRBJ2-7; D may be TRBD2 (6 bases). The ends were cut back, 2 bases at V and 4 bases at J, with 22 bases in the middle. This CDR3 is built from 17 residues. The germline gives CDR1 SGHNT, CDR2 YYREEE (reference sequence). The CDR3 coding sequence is TGTGCCAGCAGCTTAGGGGTTGCGGGACTCAAGAGATACGAGCAGTACTTC. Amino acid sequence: CASSLGVAGLKRYEQYF.

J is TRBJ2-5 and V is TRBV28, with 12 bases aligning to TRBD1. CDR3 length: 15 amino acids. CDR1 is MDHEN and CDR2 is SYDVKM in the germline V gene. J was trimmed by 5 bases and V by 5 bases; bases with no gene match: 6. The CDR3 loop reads CASSPRDRGLETQYF. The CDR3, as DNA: TGTGCCAGCAGTCCCCGGGACAGGGGGCTGGAGACCCAGTACTTC.

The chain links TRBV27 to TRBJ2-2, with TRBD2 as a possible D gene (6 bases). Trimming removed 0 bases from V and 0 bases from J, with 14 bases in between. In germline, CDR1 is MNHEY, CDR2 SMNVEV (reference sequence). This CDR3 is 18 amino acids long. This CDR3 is CASSLSVSRLANTGELFF. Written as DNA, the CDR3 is TGTGCCAGCAGTTTATCCGTCTCAAGACTAGCGAACACCGGGGAGCTGTTTTTT.

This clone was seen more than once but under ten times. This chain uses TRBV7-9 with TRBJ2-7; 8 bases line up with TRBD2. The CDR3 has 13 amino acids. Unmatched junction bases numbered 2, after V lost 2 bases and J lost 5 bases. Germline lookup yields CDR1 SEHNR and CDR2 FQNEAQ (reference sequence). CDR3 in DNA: TGTGCCAGCAGCTTAACGGGGGGGCACGAGCAGTACTTC. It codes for CASSLTGGHEQYF.

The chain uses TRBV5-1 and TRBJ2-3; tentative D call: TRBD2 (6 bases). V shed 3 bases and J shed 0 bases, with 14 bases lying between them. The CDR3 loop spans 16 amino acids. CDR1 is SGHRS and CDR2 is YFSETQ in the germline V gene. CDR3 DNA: TGCGCCAGCAGCTCCCCGTCCGGGACTAGCACAGATACGCAGTATTTT. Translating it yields CASSSPSGTSTDTQYF.

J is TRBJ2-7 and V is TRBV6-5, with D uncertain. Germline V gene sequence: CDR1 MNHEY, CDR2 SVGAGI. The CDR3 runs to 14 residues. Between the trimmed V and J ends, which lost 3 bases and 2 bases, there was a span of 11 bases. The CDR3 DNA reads TGTGCCAGCAGTTATTCCGACCGAGCCTACGAGCAGTACTTC. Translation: CASSYSDRAYEQYF.

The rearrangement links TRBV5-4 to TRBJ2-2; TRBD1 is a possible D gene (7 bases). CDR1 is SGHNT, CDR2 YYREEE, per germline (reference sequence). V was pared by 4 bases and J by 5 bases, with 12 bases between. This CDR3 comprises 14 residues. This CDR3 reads CASSVTGRTGELFF. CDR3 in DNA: TGTGCCAGCAGCGTGACAGGGAGGACCGGGGAGCTGTTTTTT.

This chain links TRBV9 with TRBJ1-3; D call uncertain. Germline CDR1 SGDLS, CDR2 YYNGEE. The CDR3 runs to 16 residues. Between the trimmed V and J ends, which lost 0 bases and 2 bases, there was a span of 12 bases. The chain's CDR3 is CASSVDFGDTGNTIYF. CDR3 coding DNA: TGTGCCAGCAGCGTAGATTTTGGGGATACTGGAAACACCATATATTTT.

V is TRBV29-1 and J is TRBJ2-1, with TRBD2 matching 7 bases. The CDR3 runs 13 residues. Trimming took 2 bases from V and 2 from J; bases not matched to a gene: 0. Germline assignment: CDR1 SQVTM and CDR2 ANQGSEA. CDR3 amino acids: CSVELAAYNEQFF. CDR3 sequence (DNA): TGCAGCGTTGAACTAGCGGCCTACAATGAGCAGTTCTTC.

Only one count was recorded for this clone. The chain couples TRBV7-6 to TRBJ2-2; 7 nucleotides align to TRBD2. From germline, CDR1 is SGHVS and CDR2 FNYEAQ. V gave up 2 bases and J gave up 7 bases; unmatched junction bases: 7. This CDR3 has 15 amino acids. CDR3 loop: CASSLIRGGDGELFF. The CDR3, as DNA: TGTGCCAGCAGCTTAATTCGGGGAGGGGACGGGGAGCTGTTTTTT.

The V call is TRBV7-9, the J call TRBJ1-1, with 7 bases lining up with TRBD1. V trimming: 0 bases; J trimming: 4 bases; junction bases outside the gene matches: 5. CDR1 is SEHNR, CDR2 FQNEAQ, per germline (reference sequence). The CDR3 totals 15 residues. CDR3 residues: CASSLAQGVATEAFF. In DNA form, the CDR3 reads TGTGCCAGCAGCTTAGCGCAGGGGGTTGCCACTGAAGCTTTCTTT.

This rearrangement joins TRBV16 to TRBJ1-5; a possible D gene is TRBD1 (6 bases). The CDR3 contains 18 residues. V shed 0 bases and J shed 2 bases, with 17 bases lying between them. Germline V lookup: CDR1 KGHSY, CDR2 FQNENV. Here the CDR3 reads CASSQSFSGGRGNQPQHF. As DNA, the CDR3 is TGTGCCAGCAGCCAATCTTTTAGTGGGGGGCGCGGCAATCAGCCCCAGCATTTT.

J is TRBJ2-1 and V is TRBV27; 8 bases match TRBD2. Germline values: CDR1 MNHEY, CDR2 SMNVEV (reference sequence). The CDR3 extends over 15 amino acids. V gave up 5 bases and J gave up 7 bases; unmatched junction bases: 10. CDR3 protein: CASSPPGRARNEQFF. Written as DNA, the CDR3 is TGTGCCAGCAGTCCTCCCGGGAGGGCCCGTAATGAGCAGTTCTTC.